Each of the 22 T cell receptor beta chains below was sequenced from the same sample in a study of Graves' ophthalmopathy and Graves' hyperthyroidism. RNA transcripts yielded amplified TCR beta CDR3 regions. HTBI primers primed a first-round RT-PCR, and a second-round multiplex PCR followed. TCRdb recomputed calls from the multiplex PCR reads with MiXCR, one row per CDR3 protein. The sample has around 670,000 distinct CDR3 sequences, roughly 41% seen once. Sequenced input: peripheral blood. These TCRs come from an adult man with Graves' ophthalmopathy.

V gene TRBV12-3 or TRBV12-4 combines with J gene TRBJ1-6; TRBD1 matches 7 bases. The CDR3 consists of 13 residues. Here the CDR3 reads CASGLDLGQDLHF. CDR3 nucleotide sequence: TGTGCTAGTGGTTTGGACCTAGGACAGGATCTCCACTTT.

Notes on this clonotype: Because it lacks the conserved phenylalanine or tryptophan at the end, this CDR3 is likely a read error. The chain joins TRBV9 to TRBJ2-2; TRBD1 might be the D (7 bases). The germline gives CDR1 SGDLS, CDR2 YYNGEE. The CDR3 length is 15 residues. Trimming removed 3 bases from V and 5 bases from J, with 14 bases in between. CDR3 loop: CASSGGQGGTGELFY. DNA of the CDR3: TGTGCCAGCAGCGGGGGTCAGGGGGGTACCGGGGAGCTGTTTTAT.

The chain couples TRBV20-1 to TRBJ2-7, with D unclear. V was clipped by 5 bases and J by 3 bases, with 14 bases between them. Germline assignment: CDR1 DFQATT and CDR2 SNEGSKA (reference sequence). The CDR3 has 13 residues. CDR3 in amino acids: CSAVGGFSYEQYF. Here the CDR3 DNA reads TGCAGTGCTGTCGGTGGTTTCAGCTACGAGCAGTACTTC.

The J gene is TRBJ2-2, the V gene TRBV25-1, with D perhaps matching TRBD2 (5 bases). Trimming removed 5 bases at V and 6 bases at J, with 13 bases between. CDR1 and CDR2 from the germline V gene are MGHDK and SYGVNS. The CDR3 totals 14 residues. The CDR3 DNA reads as TGTGCCAGCAGTTTCTACGGGGTCGCCGGGGAGCTGTTTTTT. Translated: CASSFYGVAGELFF.

This rearrangement joins TRBV25-1 to TRBJ2-2; D perhaps matches TRBD2 (5 bases). Germline CDR1 and CDR2: MGHDK and SYGVNS. CDR3 size: 15 residues. V was cut by 6 bases and J by 0 bases, with 11 bases left in between. The CDR3 DNA reads TGTGCCAGCAGCGTAGAGGGCCCGAACACCGGGGAGCTGTTTTTT. It yields the protein CASSVEGPNTGELFF.

The rearrangement joins TRBV29-1 to TRBJ2-6; D remains ambiguous. CDR3 length: 10 amino acids. Germline V gives CDR1 SQVTM, CDR2 ANQGSEA. V lost 4 bases to trimming and J lost 5 bases, with 0 bases between them. Here the CDR3 reads CSVGANVLTF. CDR3 in DNA: TGCAGCGTTGGGGCCAACGTCCTGACTTTC.

The rearrangement uses TRBV5-4 and TRBJ2-5, with D possibly TRBD2 on 6 matching bases. V was trimmed by 4 bases and J by 5 bases, leaving 15 bases between them. CDR1 is SGHNT and CDR2 is YYREEE in the germline V gene (reference sequence). CDR3 size: 14 residues. The DNA of the CDR3 is TGTGCCAGCAGCGCAGCGGGCATATGGGAGACCCAGTACTTC. This codes for CASSAAGIWETQYF.

This clonotype has a handful of counts. V is TRBV4-2 and J is TRBJ2-7; D call uncertain. Germline CDR1 and CDR2: LGHNA and YNFKEQ. The V gene lost 0 bases and the J gene lost 5 bases, with 11 bases spanning the gap. The CDR3 loop spans 14 amino acids. The CDR3 DNA reads as TGTGCCAGCAGCCAAGAAGCAGGCTTGCACGAGCAGTACTTC. It is translated as CASSQEAGLHEQYF.

About this clonotype itself: This sequence may be a read error, since a much larger clone differs from it by one base. V and J are TRBV7-2 and TRBJ1-1; D ambiguous. The germline gives CDR1 SGHTA, CDR2 FQGNSA. CDR3 length: 12 amino acids. V dropped 2 bases and J dropped 10 bases, with 11 bases sitting between them. The CDR3 nucleotides read TGTGCCAGCAGCTTACCGGGTCCGGGAGCTTTCTTT. Translating gives CASSLPGPGAFF.

The rearrangement uses TRBV29-1 and TRBJ1-4, with 8 bases aligning to TRBD1. CDR1 and CDR2 (germline): SQVTM, ANQGSEA. V dropped 7 bases and J dropped 4; count of bases not matched to a gene: 5. The CDR3 loop spans 13 amino acids. CDR3 in DNA: TGCAGCGGCATAGACAGGGGTAATGAAAAACTGTTTTTT. It is translated as CSGIDRGNEKLFF. The whole variable domain, remainder taken from reference TRBV29-1 and TRBJ1-4, is SAVISQKPSRDICQRGTSLTIQCQVDSQVTMMFWYRQQPGQSLTLIATANQGSEATYESGFVIDKFPISRPNLTFSTLTVSNMSPEDSSIYLCSGIDRGNEKLFFGSGTQLSVL.

This clonotype was picked up many times. This rearrangement joins TRBV9 to TRBJ1-5, with 7 bases lining up with TRBD1. The V gene end was trimmed by 7 bases and the J gene end by 6 bases; junction bases not matched to a gene: 13. The length of the CDR3 is 15 residues. Per the germline V gene, CDR1 is SGDLS and CDR2 is YYNGEE. The CDR3 protein is CASRNLTGDTQPQHF. The CDR3 nucleotides read TGTGCCAGCCGTAATTTAACAGGGGACACTCAGCCCCAGCATTTT.

This clonotype was detected ten times or more. A junction boundary mismatches the germline segment, possibly from a read error. This sequence joins TRBV10-3 and TRBJ1-1; 7 bases are shared with TRBD1. CDR1 ENHRY and CDR2 SYGVKD come from the germline V gene. This CDR3 is 13 amino acids long. CDR3 protein: CASSGQVNTEAFF. The CDR3 nucleotides are TGTGCCAGCAGTGGACAGGTGAACACTGAAGCTTTCTTT.

This clonotype was recorded at least ten times. V gene TRBV19 combines with J gene TRBJ1-1; D not certain. This CDR3 spans 14 amino acids. V was pared by 4 bases and J by 1 base, with 10 bases between. Germline V CDR1 and CDR2: LNHDA, SQIVND (reference sequence). The CDR3 reads CASSTTARNTEAFF. The CDR3, as DNA: TGTGCCAGTAGTACCACCGCCAGGAACACTGAAGCTTTCTTT.

This clonotype appeared a few times. The chain recombines TRBV20-1 with TRBJ2-2, with 8 bases fitting TRBD1. CDR1 and CDR2 (germline): DFQATT, SNEGSKA (reference sequence). With 6 bases clipped from V and 7 bases from J, the junction kept 10 bases outside the gene matches. The CDR3 has 14 amino acids. The DNA for the CDR3 is TGCAGTGCGGCAGACAGGGGAACTTTCGGGGAGCTGTTTTTT. Protein sequence: CSAADRGTFGELFF.

The J gene is TRBJ2-7, the V gene TRBV20-1; the match to TRBD1 covers 8 bases. The CDR3 is 13 residues long. V lost 4 bases to trimming and J lost 4 bases; unmatched junction nucleotides: 6. Germline lookup yields CDR1 DFQATT and CDR2 SNEGSKA (reference sequence). The CDR3 nucleotides read TGCAGTGCTACCGACAGGGGCACATACGAGCAGTACTTC. Amino acid sequence: CSATDRGTYEQYF.

For this clonotype: The junction differs from germline at one of its ends, possibly a read error. The CDR3 DNA is TGTGCCAGCAGTTACCCGGGACAGGGGGCAGATACGCAGTATTTT. Its protein is CASSYPGQGADTQYF. The V gene is TRBV10-3, the J gene TRBJ2-3, with 11 bases lining up with TRBD1. CDR1 ENHRY and CDR2 SYGVKD come from the germline V gene. This CDR3 comprises 15 residues.

This clonotype was observed a handful of times. The chain employs TRBV4-1 and TRBJ1-2; perhaps TRBD1 as D (5 bases). Germline assignment: CDR1 MGHRA and CDR2 YSYEKL. CDR3 length: 14 amino acids. V gave up 1 base and J gave up 4 bases, with 10 bases separating them. The CDR3 nucleotides read TGCGCCAGCAGCCAAGGGAATCAGGGCTATGGCTACACCTTC. Encoded protein: CASSQGNQGYGYTF.

V is TRBV29-1 and J is TRBJ2-2; D possibly corresponds to TRBD1 (6 bases). The CDR3 has 13 amino acids. Germline V gene sequence: CDR1 SQVTM, CDR2 ANQGSEA. The CDR3 bases are TGCAGTGCTAGAACAGGGTTCACCGGGGAGCTGTTTTTT. This sequence encodes CSARTGFTGELFF.

The chain joins TRBV10-3 to TRBJ2-5; 7 nucleotides align to TRBD1. TRBJ2-7 explains the end of the DNA better; the J call may be wrong. The CDR3 spans 14 residues. From germline, CDR1 is ENHRY and CDR2 SYGVKD. The CDR3 reads CAISGDRFSYEQYF. The CDR3 nucleotides read TGTGCCATCAGTGGGGACAGATTCTCCTACGAGCAGTACTTC.

This clonotype was counted a few times. The chain employs TRBV4-3 and TRBJ1-2; maybe TRBD1 (5 bases). Trimming shortened V by 4 bases and J by 2 bases, and 17 bases separated the two germline ends. The CDR3 is 16 amino acids. The germline V gene has CDR1 LGHNA and CDR2 YSLEER. The CDR3 nucleotides are TGCGCCAGCAGCCCGGGAGGAGCAGGGACGAACTATGGCTACACCTTC. It specifies CASSPGGAGTNYGYTF.

Comments on this clonotype: The junction does not match germline at one end; this may be a read error. The chain couples TRBV10-3 to TRBJ1-6; 7 positions match TRBD1. The CDR3 contains 13 residues. Germline values: CDR1 ENHRY, CDR2 SYGVKD. The CDR3: CAISRDSDSALHF. The CDR3 nucleotides read TGTGCCATCAGTCGGGACAGCGATTCAGCCCTCCACTTT.

The chain joins TRBV7-2 to TRBJ2-3; possibly TRBD1 for D (5 bases). The CDR3 totals 14 residues. The germline V gene encodes CDR1 SGHTA and CDR2 FQGNSA. Trimming left V 6 bases short and J 2 bases short, with 12 bases between. The CDR3 bases are TGTGCCAGCAGTCTCTCCAGGGCCACAGATACGCAGTATTTT. It codes for CASSLSRATDTQYF.